This T cell receptor (beta chain) emerged from a study of blood T cell repertoires in COVID-19. Study details: The study drew acute and convalescent COVID-19 samples from the United States, Italy and Spain.

In the original analysis: Quantification of nucleated cells was approximated via reference gene primer amplification. Profiled with immunoSEQ multiplex PCR; TCRdb holds only in-frame clones, not every one. The V and J calls and the clone size are those of that table, but D and trimming were determined from the DNA. The sample contains a few hundred thousand clones, 70% to 90% of which appear only once. Germline CDR1 and CDR2: MNHNS and SASEGT. The CDR3 has 16 residues. V was pared by 4 bases and J by 4 bases, with 19 bases between. Participants came from 20 to 25 US areas, aged roughly 18 to 95 years. This clone was seen once.

The rearrangement uses TRBV6-1 and TRBJ1-2; perhaps TRBD1 as D (6 bases). This TCR came from a man aged 25-40 years who had recovered from COVID-19. The material sequenced was PBMCs or T cells enriched from blood (not recorded which). CDR3 DNA sequence: TGTGCCAGCAGTGGAACGCCTACAGGGATAGCCTATGGCTACACCTTC. Its protein product is CASSGTPTGIAYGYTF.